This T cell receptor (beta chain) comes out of a study of beta chain features in type 1 diabetes. For the study at large: The study examined roughly 110,000,000 sorted cells across all samples.

V lost 6 bases and J 3 bases, leaving 11 bases between the germline ends. This CDR3 has 13 residues. Germline lookup yields CDR1 MNHEY and CDR2 SMNVEV (reference sequence). This clone was counted between two and nine times. As yet, its antigen is unknown. Study findings and constraints: With patients and controls alike, PCR might favor shorter templates to an equal degree. Researchers reported that naive, central memory and Treg TCRB repertoires appeared more similar in patients than in healthy donors. Shortening that was moderate but significant affected the TCRB CDR3s of Type 1 diabetes patients in all four CD4+ subsets.

cDNA synthesis used the whole RNA isolate, giving expressed TCRB sequences. TCRdb keeps only in-frame clones here, not all; method: immunoSEQ multiplex PCR. The sample lists 550,000 to 850,000 clones; around an eighth were seen once. Sequences were obtained from naive CD4+ T cells from blood. The V gene is TRBV27, the J gene TRBJ2-5; D might be TRBD2 (7 bases). This sequence originates from a man aged 18 to 30 with type 1 diabetes. The CDR3 DNA is TGTGCCAGCAGACAGGGAGGGGAAGAGACCCAGTACTTC. Translation: CASRQGGEETQYF.